This T cell receptor (beta chain) was obtained from a study of regulatory T cells in long-lasting Graves disease (dated by TCRdb to about 2021). With respect to the entire study: In the newly diagnosed Graves' disease group, patients had been taking antithyroid drugs for less than 3 months. Patients with persistent Graves' disease were compared with patients with newly diagnosed Graves' disease using TCR sequencing and RNA sequencing of peripheral blood. The study was conducted in China and was registered as a clinical trial. A total of 33 samples were covered by TCR sequencing, comprising about 13 persistent and approximately 20 newly diagnosed Graves' disease patients.

The V and J ends are trimmed by 1 base and 9 bases, leaving 16 bases between them. Per the germline V gene, SGHVS is the CDR1 and FQNEAQ is the CDR2. CDR3 length: 15 amino acids, cysteine to phenylalanine. The kept DNA is CDR3 alone, 45 bases in frame from the first base. The paper's findings and limits, for the study overall: Sequencing and analysis were restricted to the TCR beta chain. Patients with persistent disease shared more public clonotypes (around 2,500) than newly diagnosed patients did (more than 900). Because the primary lesion, thyroid tissue, could not be accessed, the study looked at peripheral blood alone. Preferential use of TRBV28, TRBJ1-2 and TRBJ2-5 was observed in persistent disease, whereas TRBV20-1 and TRBJ2-1 were favored in newly diagnosed disease. The authors acknowledged the small sample size as a limitation that may reduce accuracy. Persistent Graves' disease patients showed lower TCR Shannon entropy and fewer highly expanded clones than newly diagnosed patients, suggesting clonal expansion.

Concerning this clonotype itself: The specificity of this receptor is unknown. One base away there is no much larger clone; base qualities are not given.

Library prep was done by multiplex PCR. The sample was run on an Illumina HiSeq 4000. To build TCR beta libraries, CDR3 regions were amplified by Arm-PCR using iRepertoire HTBI primers. Before sequencing, the PCR products underwent gel purification. As for how the authors treated the data: A total of some 60 TRBV and some 15 TRBJ segments were identified across samples and were used for gene usage analysis of CDR3 amino acid clonotypes. Filtered high-quality paired reads were merged into contigs using COPE and FqMerger. BLAST was used to align contigs to IMGT TRBV, TRBD and TRBJ reference genes, with CDR3 defined following IMGT. Any clonotype with a frequency above 0.1% was classified as a highly expanded clone. Shannon entropy was used to measure repertoire diversity, and the Gini coefficient was used to measure V-J evenness. Public clonotypes were defined as clonotypes shared by more than one individual. The public reads were quality trimmed at Q25 with fastp and then assembled into clones with MiXCR by TCRdb, keeping productive beta chains. Each CDR3 protein appears once, grouped with its most common genes and DNA. TCRdb, not the original authors, processed these V and J calls. The sample table holds 550,000 to 700,000 distinct CDR3 sequences, of which more than 15% were seen once. The leading ten clones occupy 12% of the sample.

Read against the paper, the sample's time point label means: newly diagnosed GD, antithyroid drugs for less than 3 months. For both TCR sequencing and RNA sequencing, RNA was extracted from PBMCs using TRIzol. The diagnosis of Graves' disease was made according to American Thyroid Association guidelines. Patients for the study were recruited at an endocrinology department in Xi'an, China. From each patient, around 9 milliliters of peripheral blood was collected into an EDTA anticoagulant tube. Ficoll Paque Plus density gradient separation was used to isolate PBMCs, and no additional T cell sorting was done. An Agilent 2100 Bioanalyzer and agarose gel were used to check RNA quality, and a NanoDrop 2000 was used to measure RNA concentration. These same data were also listed under a study on T cells in Graves' hyperthyroidism and ophthalmopathy. Per that second paper: Graves' hyperthyroidism was defined as stable when no progression to ophthalmopathy occurred over 18 months of follow-up. Hyperthyroidism patients were newly diagnosed, had a disease duration of under 2 months, and were aged 18 to 65 years. Patients with uncontrolled infections, other autoimmune diseases, pregnancy or lactation were excluded. Diagnoses relied on clinical symptoms, serum thyroxine and TRAb, thyroid ultrasound and orbital computed tomography. The TCR CDR3 was subjected to a first round of RT-PCR using the HTBI primer set and the Qiagen OneStep RT-PCR kit. Most expanded thyroid clonotypes (frequency above 0.001) were also detected in blood, a finding suggesting that blood repertoires may reflect thyroid immune responses. A model built on a 13 V-J signature distinguished ophthalmopathy from stable hyperthyroidism, reaching roughly 88% sensitivity and approximately 81% specificity in cross-validation and 80%/75% in testing. In validation, the model predicted progression to ophthalmopathy with around 71% sensitivity and approximately 72% specificity, a median of about six months before onset. TCR V-J signatures able to tell the groups apart were searched for in a discovery cohort of about a hundred patients, of whom approximately 40 had Graves' ophthalmopathy and roughly 57 had stable Graves' hyperthyroidism. Prospective prediction of ophthalmopathy was tested in an independent validation cohort of fewer than 20 hyperthyroidism patients and around 16 patients who later progressed to ophthalmopathy. For training and testing, the roughly 97 patients in the discovery cohort were randomly divided in a 7:3 ratio. The study also compared thyroid tissue and blood T-cell repertoires from about six Graves' hyperthyroidism patients. Once sampling was done, hyperthyroidism patients were given methimazole at a starting dose of 30 mg daily, whereas ophthalmopathy patients were given high-dose intravenous methylprednisolone. Libraries were constructed in a second round of multiplex PCR, after which size selection and purification were carried out. Libraries were sequenced paired-end with 100 bp reads on an Illumina HiSeq2000. SOAPnuke was used to process the raw data, with reads discarded if the reads contained adapters or uncalled bases, had a mean Phred below 15, or lacked an exact constant-primer or identifier match. COPE v1.2.5 was used to merge high-quality paired reads, and clonotypes were defined as unique nucleotide sequences. MiTCR v1.1 was used to align clonotypes to the IMGT TRBV, TRBD and TRBJ reference segments. The analysis included only V-J combinations with a frequency above 0.0001, which together covered approximately 99% of the repertoires. A TCS score was defined as the ratio of F50 (clonal expansion) to E x V (chaos), with BLOSUM62-based TCRdist applied between CDR3 peptides within each V-J. Welch's t-statistics and random forest reduced roughly 530 V-J features to 13, which were used in a naive Bayes classifier (R e1071). Sample size was not statistically predetermined, and blinding of investigators to group allocation was not performed. The paper describes TCR Vbeta CDR3 sequencing of 135 peripheral blood samples, made up of roughly 45 ophthalmopathy patients, around 73 hyperthyroidism patients and 17 progressor patients.

The sequence joins TRBV7-8 to TRBJ1-5, and perhaps TRBD1 as D gene, on 5 matching bases. The source of this sequence is a man aged 18 to 29 with Graves disease. Donor details come from another sample of the same person, matched by shared clones. The source was peripheral blood mononuclear cells (PBMCs), collected at new diagnosis, from a patient treated with antithyroid drugs. The bases are TGTGCCAGCAGCTTAGAGCCCGGGGGGGTGAGGCCCCAGCATTTT. Its protein reads: CASSLEPGGVRPQHF.